Listed below are T cell receptor beta chains from one sample, sequenced in a study of T cell repertoires in ileal Crohn's disease. The assay was immunoSEQ multiplex PCR, and TCRdb's table has in-frame clones only and misses some. This sample has about 15,000 clones, with roughly 78% found just once. Material: ileal tissue. These receptor sequences come from an adult with Crohn's disease. CDR3s include the opening cysteine and the closing phenylalanine or tryptophan. A D gene is named only where the DNA matches it firmly. Clone size is given for some rows only: seen once, a few or many times, or a class if the clone is expanded.

TRBV18,TRBJ2-2,TRBD1,.,TGTGCCAGCTCACCAGGCAGTCTCGGGACAGGCCTGGTCACCGGGGAGCTGTTTTTT,CASSPGSLGTGLVTGELFF
TRBV4-3,TRBJ1-2,.,.,TGCGCCAGCAGCCAAGCAGTAAACTATGGCTACACCTTC,CASSQAVNYGYTF
TRBV7-2,TRBJ2-3,.,.,TGTGCCAGCAGCTTAGTTCCTAGCAACACAGATACGCAGTATTTT,CASSLVPSNTDTQYF
TRBV7-3,TRBJ2-3,TRBD2,.,TGTGCCAGCAGTTGGGGACTAGCGGGAGATACGCAGTATTTT,CASSWGLAGDTQYF
TRBV27,TRBJ1-1,TRBD1,.,TGTGCCAGCAGTTTATCCAGGACAGGGGCCTTGGTCACTGAAGCTTTCTTT,CASSLSRTGALVTEAFF
TRBV6-6,TRBJ1-1,.,.,TGTGCCAGCAGTTTTGGTTCGGACACTGAAGCTTTCTTT,CASSFGSDTEAFF
TRBV6-5,TRBJ1-2,.,.,TGTGCCAGCAAAGAGGGGATACAGGGCTCCTATGGCTACACCTTC,CASKEGIQGSYGYTF
TRBV4-3,TRBJ1-2,.,.,TGCGCCAGCAGCCAAGCAGTAACCTATGGCTACACCTTC,CASSQAVTYGYTF
TRBV2,TRBJ2-3,TRBD2,few,TGTGCCAGCGAGACCGGGCGGGGGGTAGGTACGCAGTATTTT,CASETGRGVGTQYF
TRBV9,TRBJ1-1,.,.,TGTGCCAGCAGCCCGAGTGGTCACCAGAACACTGAAGCTTTCTTT,CASSPSGHQNTEAFF